Below are 8 T cell receptor beta chains sequenced from a single sample in a study of Graves' ophthalmopathy and Graves' hyperthyroidism (dated by TCRdb to the late 2010s). The sequencing machine was an Illumina HiSeq 2000. TCR beta CDR3 regions were amplified from RNA transcripts for repertoire sequencing. HTBI primers and the Qiagen OneStep RT-PCR kit were used in a first-round RT-PCR, which was followed by a second-round multiplex PCR, size selection and purification. In-frame beta chains were kept once TCRdb had trimmed the public reads at Q25 with fastp and called clones with MiXCR. Rows with a matching CDR3 protein are joined into one entry that keeps the most common DNA and genes. This sample lists about 550,000 distinct CDR3 sequences; approximately 35% were detected once. The ten biggest clones cover about 4.1% of the sample. Material for sequencing was peripheral blood or thyroid tissue (not recorded which). Receptors originate from an adult man with Graves' hyperthyroidism.

This chain links TRBV10-1 with TRBJ1-1, with D tentatively TRBD1 (5 bases). Germline V gives CDR1 WNHNN, CDR2 SYGVQD (reference sequence). This CDR3 contains 19 residues. Trimming pared 6 bases from V and 5 bases from J, leaving 31 bases between. The CDR3 nucleotides are TGCGCCAGCAGCCTCGGCCAGTCGACTCGTGGGACTTCGGGAACTGAAGCTTTCTTT. It yields the protein CASSLGQSTRGTSGTEAFF.

There are many counts of this clonotype. This chain connects TRBV20-1 to TRBJ2-5; 10 bases line up with TRBD2. Trimming cost V 2 bases and J 3 bases; bases outside gene matches: 3. CDR1 DFQATT and CDR2 SNEGSKA come from the germline V gene (reference sequence). The CDR3 is 14 residues long. The CDR3 protein is CSARLAGVEETQYF. CDR3 sequence (DNA): TGCAGTGCTAGACTAGCGGGAGTCGAAGAGACCCAGTACTTC.

This clonotype was detected many times. The chain recombines TRBV12-3 or TRBV12-4 with TRBJ2-7; 12 positions agree with TRBD2. The CDR3 is 13 residues long. Trimming took 6 bases from V and 7 from J; bases not matched to a gene: 4. The CDR3 reads CASREGTSGEQYF. CDR3 bases: TGTGCCAGCAGGGAAGGGACTAGCGGGGAGCAGTACTTC.

This clonotype was recorded at least ten times. The rearrangement joins TRBV7-9 to TRBJ1-3, with 7 bases fitting TRBD1. The CDR3 runs 16 residues. The junction had 9 bases not matched to a gene; V was cut back by 5 bases and J by 2 bases. The germline V gene encodes CDR1 SEHNR and CDR2 FQNEAQ (reference sequence). The chain's CDR3 is CASSLRQGDPGNTIYF. DNA of the CDR3: TGTGCCAGCAGCCTTCGACAGGGAGACCCTGGAAACACCATATATTTT.

This clonotype was counted a few times. The chain couples TRBV27 to TRBJ2-7; TRBD1 aligns across 8 bases. V lost 6 bases, J lost 9 bases, and 7 bases stayed unmatched. CDR3 length equals 12 residues. CDR1 is MNHEY and CDR2 is SMNVEV in the germline V gene (reference sequence). As DNA, the CDR3 is TGTGCCAGCAGAACAGGGGGGTCCGTGCAGTACTTC. Amino acid sequence: CASRTGGSVQYF.

The chain carries TRBV19 and TRBJ1-5; 7 bases match TRBD1. Germline V gene data show CDR1 as LNHDA and CDR2 as SQIVND (reference sequence). V lost 5 bases, J lost 0 bases, and 4 bases stayed unmatched. The CDR3 totals 15 residues. The CDR3 region has the DNA TGTGCCAGTAGTCCCGGACAGGTTAGCAATCAGCCCCAGCATTTT. This encodes CASSPGQVSNQPQHF.

For this clonotype: One base away lies a much larger clone, so this may be a sequencing read error. J is TRBJ1-1 and V is TRBV7-9; no clear D gene. The CDR3 extends over 15 amino acids. Germline CDR1 SEHNR, CDR2 FQNEAQ (reference sequence). For the CDR3, the DNA is TGCGCCAGCAGCCTCCTCAGTGGAAAGGGCACTGAAGCTTCCTTT. Amino acids: CASSLLSGKGTEASF.

The gene calls are TRBV7-8 and TRBJ2-7, with 7 bases lining up with TRBD2. The trim removed 1 base at V and 2 bases at J, leaving 8 bases unmatched. Germline CDR1 and CDR2: SGHVS and FQNEAQ. This CDR3 region has 16 residues. The CDR3 DNA reads as TGTGCCAGCAGCTTAGACGGGGACTATCTGGCCTACGAGCAGTACTTC. It encodes CASSLDGDYLAYEQYF.